This T cell receptor beta chain appears in the sequencing data of a study of blood T cells in healthy people across ages. Combining a sample-barcoded 5' primer with a J-beta primer mix, a second PCR ran for roughly 7 to 12 cycles. Via MiXCR, TCRdb re-called the 5' RACE reads, giving one row per CDR3 protein. This sample yields 1.4 million to 1.5 million distinct CDR3 sequences, of which 42% are seen a single time; roughly 7.9% belongs to the top ten. The CDR3 loop spans 14 amino acids. The V end was cut by 6 bases, the J end by 1 base, with 13 bases between. Concerning this clonotype: Its target is unknown.

Whole-study results and caveats: Investigators viewed diversity estimates from one million T cells as underestimates, the study reported.

The sequenced material came from blood. This sequence originates from a woman between 18 and 29 years old in good health. The chain recombines TRBV12-3 or TRBV12-4 with TRBJ2-7; no definite D call. The CDR3 reads CASRDNRASYEQYF. DNA for the CDR3: TGTGCCAGCAGAGACAATCGGGCATCCTACGAGCAGTACTTC.